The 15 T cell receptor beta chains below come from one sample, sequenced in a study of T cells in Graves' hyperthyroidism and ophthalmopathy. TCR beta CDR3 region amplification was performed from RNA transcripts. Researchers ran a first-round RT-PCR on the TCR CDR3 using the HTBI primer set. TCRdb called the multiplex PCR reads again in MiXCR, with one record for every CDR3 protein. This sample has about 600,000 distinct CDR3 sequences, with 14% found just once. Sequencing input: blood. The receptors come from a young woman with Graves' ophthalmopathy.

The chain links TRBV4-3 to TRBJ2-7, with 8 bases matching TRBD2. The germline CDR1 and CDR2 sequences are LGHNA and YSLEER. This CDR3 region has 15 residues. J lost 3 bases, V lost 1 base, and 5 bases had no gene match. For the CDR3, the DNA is TGCGCCAGCAGCCAAGTTGGACTAGCTGTCTACGAGCAGTACTTC. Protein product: CASSQVGLAVYEQYF.

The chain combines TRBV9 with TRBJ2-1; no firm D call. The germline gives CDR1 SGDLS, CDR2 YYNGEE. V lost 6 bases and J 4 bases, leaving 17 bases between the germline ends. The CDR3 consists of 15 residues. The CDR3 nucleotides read TGTGCCAGCAACCCTACGGGCCTCTTATACAATGAGCAGTTCTTC. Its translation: CASNPTGLLYNEQFF.

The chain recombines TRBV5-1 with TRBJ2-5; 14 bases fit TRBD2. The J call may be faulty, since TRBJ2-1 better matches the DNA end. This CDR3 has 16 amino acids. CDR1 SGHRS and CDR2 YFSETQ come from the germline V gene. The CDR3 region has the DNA TGCGCCAGCAGCGCGGGACTAGCGGGAGTAGGAGAGACCCAGTTCTTC. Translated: CASSAGLAGVGETQFF.

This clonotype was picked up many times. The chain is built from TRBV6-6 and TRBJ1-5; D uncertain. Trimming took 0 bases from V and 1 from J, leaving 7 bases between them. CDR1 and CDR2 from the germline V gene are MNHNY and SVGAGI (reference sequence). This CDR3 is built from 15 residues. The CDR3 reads CASSYSIQSNQPQHF. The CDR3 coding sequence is TGTGCCAGCAGTTACTCGATCCAGAGCAATCAGCCCCAGCATTTT.

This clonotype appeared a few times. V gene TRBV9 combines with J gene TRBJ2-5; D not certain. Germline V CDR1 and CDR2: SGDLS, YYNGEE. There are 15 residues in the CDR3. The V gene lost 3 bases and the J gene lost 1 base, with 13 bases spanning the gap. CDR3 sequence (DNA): TGTGCCAGCAGCGCCCGAGTAGCCACCCAAGAGACCCAGTACTTC. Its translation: CASSARVATQETQYF.

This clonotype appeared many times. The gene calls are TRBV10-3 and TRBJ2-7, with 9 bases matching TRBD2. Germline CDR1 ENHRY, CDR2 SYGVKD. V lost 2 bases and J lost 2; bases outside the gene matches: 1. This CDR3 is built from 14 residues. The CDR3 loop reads CAISEASGTYEQYF. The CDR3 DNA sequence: TGTGCCATCAGTGAGGCTAGCGGGACCTACGAGCAGTACTTC.

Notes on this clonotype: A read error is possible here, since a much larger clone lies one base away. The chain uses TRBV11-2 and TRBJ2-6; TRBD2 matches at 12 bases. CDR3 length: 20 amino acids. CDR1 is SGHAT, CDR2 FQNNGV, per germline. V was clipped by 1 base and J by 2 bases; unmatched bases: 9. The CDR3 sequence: CASSLGTSGRFETGANVLTF. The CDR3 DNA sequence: TGTGCCAGCAGCTTAGGAACTAGCGGGAGGTTCGAAACTGGGGCCAACGTCCTGACTTTC.

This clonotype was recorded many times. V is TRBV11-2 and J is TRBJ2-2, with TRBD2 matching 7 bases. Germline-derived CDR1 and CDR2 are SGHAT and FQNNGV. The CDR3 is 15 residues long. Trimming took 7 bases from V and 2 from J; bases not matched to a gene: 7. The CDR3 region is CASTRGGINTGELFF. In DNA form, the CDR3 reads TGTGCCAGCACCCGGGGAGGGATAAACACCGGGGAGCTGTTTTTT.

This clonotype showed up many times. CDR3 in DNA: TGTGCCAGCAGTTACTACACTAGCGGGAGGGCCGTGGAGACCCAGTACTTC. This encodes CASSYYTSGRAVETQYF. The chain uses TRBV6-6 and TRBJ2-5; 13 bases fit TRBD2. V was pared by 1 base and J by 5 bases, with 7 bases of the junction left unmatched. The CDR3 loop spans 17 amino acids. CDR1 and CDR2 from the germline V gene are MNHNY and SVGAGI (reference sequence).

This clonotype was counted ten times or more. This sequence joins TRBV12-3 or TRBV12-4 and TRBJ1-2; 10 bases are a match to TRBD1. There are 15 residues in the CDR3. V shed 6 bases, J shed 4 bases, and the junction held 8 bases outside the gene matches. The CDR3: CASRSQTGGSYGYTF. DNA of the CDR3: TGTGCCAGCAGGTCTCAGACAGGGGGCAGCTATGGCTACACCTTC.

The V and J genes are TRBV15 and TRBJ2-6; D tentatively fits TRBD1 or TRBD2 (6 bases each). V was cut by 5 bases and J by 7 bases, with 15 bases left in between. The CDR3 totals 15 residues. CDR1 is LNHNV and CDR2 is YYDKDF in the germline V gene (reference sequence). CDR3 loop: CATSEEGVGANVLTF. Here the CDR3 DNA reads TGTGCCACCAGCGAGGAGGGGGTAGGAGCCAACGTCCTGACTTTC.

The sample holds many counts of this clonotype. The CDR3 protein is CASSDSGTSGLQFF. The CDR3 bases are TGTGCCAGCAGCGACTCCGGGACTAGCGGGTTGCAGTTCTTC. This chain links TRBV7-2 with TRBJ2-1; 12 bases fit TRBD2. V trimming: 5 bases; J trimming: 12 bases; junction bases outside the gene matches: 8. CDR3 length: 14 residues. The germline V gene has CDR1 SGHTA and CDR2 FQGNSA.

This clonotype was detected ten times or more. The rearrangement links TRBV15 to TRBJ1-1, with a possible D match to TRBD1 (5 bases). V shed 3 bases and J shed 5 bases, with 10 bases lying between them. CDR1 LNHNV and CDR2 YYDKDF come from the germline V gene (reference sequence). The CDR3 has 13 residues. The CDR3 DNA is TGTGCCACCAGCAGGCAGGGCTGGACTGAAGCTTTCTTT. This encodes CATSRQGWTEAFF.

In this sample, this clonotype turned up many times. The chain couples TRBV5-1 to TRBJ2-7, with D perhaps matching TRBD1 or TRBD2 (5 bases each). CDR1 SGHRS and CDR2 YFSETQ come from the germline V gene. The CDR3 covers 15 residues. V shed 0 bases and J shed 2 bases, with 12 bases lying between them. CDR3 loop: CASSLDGGLTYEQYF. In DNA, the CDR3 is TGCGCCAGCAGCTTGGATGGGGGTCTAACCTACGAGCAGTACTTC.

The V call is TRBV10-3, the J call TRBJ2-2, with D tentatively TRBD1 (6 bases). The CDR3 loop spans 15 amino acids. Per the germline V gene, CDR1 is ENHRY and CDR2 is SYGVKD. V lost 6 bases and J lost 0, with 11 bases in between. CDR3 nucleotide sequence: TGTGCCATCAGCCCTACAGGGACGAACACCGGGGAGCTGTTTTTT. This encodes CAISPTGTNTGELFF.